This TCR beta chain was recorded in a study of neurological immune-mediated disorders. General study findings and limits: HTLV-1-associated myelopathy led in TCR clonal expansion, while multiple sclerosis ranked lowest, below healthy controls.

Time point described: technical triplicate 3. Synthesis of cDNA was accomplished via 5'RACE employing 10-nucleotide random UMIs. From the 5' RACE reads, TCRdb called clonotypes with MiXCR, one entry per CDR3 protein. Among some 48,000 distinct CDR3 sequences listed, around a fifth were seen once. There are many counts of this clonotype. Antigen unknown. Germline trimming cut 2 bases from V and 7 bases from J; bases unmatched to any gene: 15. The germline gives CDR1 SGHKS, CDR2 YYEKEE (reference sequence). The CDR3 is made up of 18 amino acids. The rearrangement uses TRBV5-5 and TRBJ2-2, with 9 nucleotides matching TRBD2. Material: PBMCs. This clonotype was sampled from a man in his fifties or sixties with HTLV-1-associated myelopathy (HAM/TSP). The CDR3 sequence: CASSFRLAGNIGRGELFF. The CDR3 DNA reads TGTGCCAGCAGCTTCCGGCTAGCGGGAAACATCGGTCGCGGGGAGCTGTTTTTT. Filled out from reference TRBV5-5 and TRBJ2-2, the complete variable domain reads DAGVTQSPTHLIKTRGQQVTLRCSPISGHKSVSWYQQVLGQGPQFIFQYYEKEERGRGNFPDRFSARQFPNYSSELNVNALLLGDSALYLCASSFRLAGNIGRGELFFGEGSRLTVL.